Sequencing of this T cell receptor (beta chain) was carried out in a study of immune evolution from preneoplasia to lung adenocarcinoma. This clone was detected a few times. Its antigen is still unknown. Sequencing was performed with immunoSEQ multiplex PCR; in TCRdb, only in-frame clones are kept and a portion is missing. Seen here are 9,500 to 14,000 clones, about 78% observed once, and the top ten hold approximately 4.1%. Two lung cancer pathologists independently confirmed each histologic diagnosis. Overall study results and limits: Compared with EGFR-mutant or double wild-type lesions, KRAS-mutant nodules were more clonal. Later-stage lesions seemingly showed higher T cell density and diversity than normal lung.

This TCR was recovered from a person between 60 and 80 years old with lung adenocarcinoma. The sequenced sample consisted of FFPE minimally invasive lung adenocarcinoma tissue.

CDR3 protein: CASSAGLASTGELFF. DNA for the CDR3: TGCGCCAGCAGCGCCGGACTAGCGAGTACCGGGGAGCTGTTTTTT. The rearrangement uses TRBV5-1 and TRBJ2-2; 9 bases are a match to TRBD2. Germline lookup yields CDR1 SGHRS and CDR2 YFSETQ. The J segment lost 5 bases and the V segment lost 4 bases, leaving 6 bases of the junction unmatched. The CDR3 sequence is 15 residues long.